Each of the 2 T cell receptor beta chains below was sequenced from the same sample in a study of cytotoxic CD8 clonotypes in ibrutinib-treated CLL. The data were produced by immunoSEQ multiplex PCR, yet TCRdb's version contains in-frame clones alone and is incomplete. Of 100,000 or so clones in the sample, 58% were seen once. This material consisted of PBMCs, taken after 24 months of ibrutinib treatment. These receptors originate from a human donor with chronic lymphocytic leukemia.

The chain is built from TRBV10-3 and TRBJ2-4; 7 nucleotides agree with TRBD2. V was pared by 3 bases and J by 5 bases, with 4 bases of the junction left unmatched. The germline CDR1 and CDR2 sequences are ENHRY and SYGVKD. This CDR3 is built from 14 residues. CDR3 in DNA: TGTGCCATCAGTGATTGGGGGGGTGAAAACATTCAGTACTTC. As protein: CAISDWGGENIQYF.

A few counts support this clone. The CDR3 DNA follows: TGTGCCAGCAGCTTGGAAAGGGCCTACGAGCAGTACTTC. Translating gives CASSLERAYEQYF. The chain joins TRBV7-2 to TRBJ2-7; D unresolved. Deletions cut 3 bases from V and 2 bases from J, with 8 bases between. The CDR3 is made up of 13 amino acids. The germline gives CDR1 SGHTA, CDR2 FQGNSA. The complete variable domain, with remaining parts taken from reference TRBV7-2 and TRBJ2-7, reads GAGVSQSPSNKVTEKGKDVELRCDPISGHTALYWYRQSLGQGLEFLIYFQGNSAPDKSGLPSDRFSAERTGGSVSTLTIQRTQQEDSAVYLCASSLERAYEQYFGPGTRLTVT.